Here is one T cell receptor beta chain with its context. Libraries were prepared by immunoSEQ multiplex PCR; TCRdb keeps only in-frame clonotypes and omits some of them. The data hold more than 55,000 clones, with approximately 91% observed a single time. The source of the sample is a study of technical replicates of blood from a few donors. CDR3 length equals 14 residues. Germline CDR1 and CDR2: SGHTA and FQGNSA. V trimming: 5 bases; J trimming: 9 bases; junction bases outside the gene matches: 9. The source is a human donor in good health. Some clones in this sample may be carry-over from other donors' samples. The sequenced sample consisted of PBMCs. V is TRBV7-2 and J is TRBJ2-1; 8 bases line up with TRBD2. CDR3 DNA: TGTGCCAGCAGCCCGACGGGGGGGCCCTTTGAGCAGTTCTTC. Translating it yields CASSPTGGPFEQFF.